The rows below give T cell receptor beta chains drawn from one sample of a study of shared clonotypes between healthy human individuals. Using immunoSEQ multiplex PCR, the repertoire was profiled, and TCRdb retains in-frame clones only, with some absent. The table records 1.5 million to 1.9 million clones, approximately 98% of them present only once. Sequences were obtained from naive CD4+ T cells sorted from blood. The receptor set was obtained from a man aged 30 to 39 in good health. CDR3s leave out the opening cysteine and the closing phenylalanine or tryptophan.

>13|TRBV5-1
ASSRLQGARYEQY
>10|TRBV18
ASSPGGGEQY
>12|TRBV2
ASSVRTGLQPQH
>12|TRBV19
ASSRVAGVETQY
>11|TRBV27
ASSYRDNYEQY
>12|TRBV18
ASSPLDRSTEAF
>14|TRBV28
ASSSTGGAGYNEQF
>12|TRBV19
ASSMIGGNQPQH
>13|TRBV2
ASNGQREVLDEQY
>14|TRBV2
ASRDRRSSSYNEQF
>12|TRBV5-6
ASSLDRLYNEQF
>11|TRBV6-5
ATGTGTQETQY
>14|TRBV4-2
ASSQDNSGRVNEQF
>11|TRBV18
ASSPSPSNEQY
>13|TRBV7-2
ASSPRTGGSGELF
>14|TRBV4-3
ASSQGRSSGIYEQF
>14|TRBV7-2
ASSYAGTASNQPQH
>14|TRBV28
ASSLGGRTYQETQY
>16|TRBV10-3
AIRDPGLAPNLEETQY
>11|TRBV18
ASSPMRSDTQY
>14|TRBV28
ASKSRDRLNTGELF
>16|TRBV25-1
ASTEGQGGGSGANVLT
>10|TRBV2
ASTTTGQPQH
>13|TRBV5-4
ASSLGGSNGNEQF
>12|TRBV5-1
ASSLGQGEETQY
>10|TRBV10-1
ASSEVLGVYT
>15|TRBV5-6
ASSSVGRDYLYNEQF
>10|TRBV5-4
ASSLASETQY
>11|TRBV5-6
ASSSGGAYEQY
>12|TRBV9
ASSVGTAYGELF
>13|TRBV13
ASSPLSKLAYEQY
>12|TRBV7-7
ASSRLAWGNEQF
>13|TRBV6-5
ASSYGSLAGEVLF
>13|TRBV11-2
ASSLKTGFRYEQY
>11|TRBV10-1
ASSRGTSSEQF
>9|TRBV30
AWSADWEAF
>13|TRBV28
ASSRYPGGSYEQY
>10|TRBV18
ASSPVGDEQY
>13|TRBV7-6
ASSLRGEGGNTIY
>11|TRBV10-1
ASSDNAKNIQY
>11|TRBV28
ASREGTGQPQH
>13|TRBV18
ASSPVTGSESEQF
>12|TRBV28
ASSLGSSGNTIY
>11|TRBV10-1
ASSDSMNTEAF
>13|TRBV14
ASSQDQSRSYEQY